The clone carrying this T cell receptor (beta chain) was seen a few times. Its antigen is unknown. The CDR3 end shows no conserved phenylalanine or tryptophan, and so a read error is likely. Through a sample-barcoded 5' primer and a J-beta primer mix, a second PCR was run for roughly 6 to 12 cycles. TCRdb used MiXCR to reprocess the 5' RACE reads, holding one entry per CDR3 protein. Of approximately 490,000 distinct CDR3 sequences in the sample, around 24% were seen once. The source of the sample is a study of blood T cells in healthy people across ages. Study observations and caveats: Among T cells, TCR beta diversity per million cells dropped roughly linearly as age rose.

Germline V CDR1 and CDR2: LGHNA, YNFKEQ. CDR3 size: 15 residues. These data also formed part of another study, on T cells of mothers and their children. That paper notes: Mothers gave over 10 million TCR beta CDR3 reads each, and children some 3 million each. No persistent microchimeric T cell clones were detected.

This chain links TRBV4-2 with TRBJ2-7, with 8 bases aligning to TRBD1. The J call is doubtful: the DNA matches TRBJ2-5 better. The origin of this receptor is a boy aged 5-17 years in good health. Material: blood. CDR3 loop: CASSRLQGDQETQYL. The CDR3, as DNA: TGTGCCAGCAGCCGCCTACAGGGGGACCAAGAGACCCAGTACCTC.